This T cell receptor beta chain was retrieved from a study of cytomegalovirus exposure and HLA in healthy donors. Study results and limitations: The investigators catalogued 150 or so TCR beta chains as cytomegalovirus-associated. Some public TCRs appeared in many individuals, while most sequences were rare. Cytomegalovirus status, reportedly, was diagnosed with high specificity and sensitivity by the classifier.

Worth noting for this clone: Its antigen is not known.

V was trimmed by 0 bases and J by 2 bases, leaving 16 bases between them. CDR1 GTSNPN and CDR2 SVGIG come from the germline V gene (reference sequence). CDR3 length equals 16 residues. Using immunoSEQ multiplex PCR, the repertoire was profiled, and TCRdb retains in-frame clones only, with some absent. The repertoire has over 150,000 clones, roughly 82% of them found once; the top ten carry around 15%. The donors were in the roughly 130-subject validation cohort; that cohort was separate from the roughly 660-subject first cohort. The sequence was obtained from a woman younger than 45 in good health and CMV-seropositive. The specimen sequenced was PBMCs. This chain uses TRBV30 with TRBJ1-2, with D possibly matching TRBD1 (6 bases). CDR3 in amino acids: CAWSVSRTAPNYGYTF. The CDR3 DNA follows: TGTGCCTGGAGTGTTTCACGGACAGCTCCCAACTATGGCTACACCTTC. The entire variable domain, with the rest obtained from reference TRBV30 and TRBJ1-2, is as follows: SQTIHQWPATLVQPVGSPLSLECTVEGTSNPNLYWYRQAAGRGLQLLFYSVGIGQISSEVPQNLSASRPQDRQFILSSKKLLLSDSGFYLCAWSVSRTAPNYGYTFGSGTRLTVV.